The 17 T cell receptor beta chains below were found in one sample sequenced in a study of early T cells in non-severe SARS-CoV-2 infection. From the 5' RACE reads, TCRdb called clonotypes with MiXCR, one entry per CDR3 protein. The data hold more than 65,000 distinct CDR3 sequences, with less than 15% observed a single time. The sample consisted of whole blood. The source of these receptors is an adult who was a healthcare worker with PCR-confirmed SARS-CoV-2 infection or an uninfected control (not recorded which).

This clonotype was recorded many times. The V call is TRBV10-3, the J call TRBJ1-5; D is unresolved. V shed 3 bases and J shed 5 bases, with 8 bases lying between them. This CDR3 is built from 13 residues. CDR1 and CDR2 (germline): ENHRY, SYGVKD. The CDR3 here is CAISDSFDQPQHF. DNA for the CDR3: TGTGCCATCAGTGACAGTTTTGATCAGCCCCAGCATTTT.

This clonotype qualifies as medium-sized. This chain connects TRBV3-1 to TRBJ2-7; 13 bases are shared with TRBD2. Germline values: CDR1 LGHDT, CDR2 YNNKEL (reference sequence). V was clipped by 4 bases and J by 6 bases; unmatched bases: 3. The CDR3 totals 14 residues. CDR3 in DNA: TGTGCCAGCAGCCCGGGACTAGCGGGATTCGAGCAGTACTTC. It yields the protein CASSPGLAGFEQYF.

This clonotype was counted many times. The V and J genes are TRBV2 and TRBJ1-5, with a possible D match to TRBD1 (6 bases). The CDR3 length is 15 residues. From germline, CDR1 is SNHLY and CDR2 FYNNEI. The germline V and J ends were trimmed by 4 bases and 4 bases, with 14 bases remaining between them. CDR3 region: CASSGRGSTNQPQHF. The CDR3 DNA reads TGTGCCAGCAGTGGCAGGGGTTCAACGAATCAGCCCCAGCATTTT.

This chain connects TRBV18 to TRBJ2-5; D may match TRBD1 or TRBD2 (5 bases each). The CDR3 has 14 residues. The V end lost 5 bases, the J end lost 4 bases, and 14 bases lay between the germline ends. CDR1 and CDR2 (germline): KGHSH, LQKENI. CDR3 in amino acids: CASSARGDGETQYF. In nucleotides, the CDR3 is TGTGCCAGCTCAGCTCGAGGGGACGGAGAGACCCAGTACTTC.

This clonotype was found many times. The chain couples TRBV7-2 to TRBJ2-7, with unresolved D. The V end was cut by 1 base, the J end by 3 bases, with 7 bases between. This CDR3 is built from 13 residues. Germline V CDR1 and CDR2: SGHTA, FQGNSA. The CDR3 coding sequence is TGTGCCAGCAGCTTAGTGCAGCACTACGAGCAGTACTTC. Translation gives CASSLVQHYEQYF.

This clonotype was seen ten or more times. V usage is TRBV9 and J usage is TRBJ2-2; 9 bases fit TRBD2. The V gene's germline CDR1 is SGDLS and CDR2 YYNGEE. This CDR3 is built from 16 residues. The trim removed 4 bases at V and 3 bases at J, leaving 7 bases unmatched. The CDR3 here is CASSPQTSGYTGELFF. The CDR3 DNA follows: TGTGCCAGCAGCCCTCAGACTAGCGGTTACACCGGGGAGCTGTTTTTT.

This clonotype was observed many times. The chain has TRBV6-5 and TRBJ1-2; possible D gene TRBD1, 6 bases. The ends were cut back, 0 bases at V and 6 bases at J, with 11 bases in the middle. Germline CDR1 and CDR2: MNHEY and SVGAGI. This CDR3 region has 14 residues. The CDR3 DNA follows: TGTGCCAGCAGTTACTCCAGGGGAGAGGATGGCTACACCTTC. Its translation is CASSYSRGEDGYTF.

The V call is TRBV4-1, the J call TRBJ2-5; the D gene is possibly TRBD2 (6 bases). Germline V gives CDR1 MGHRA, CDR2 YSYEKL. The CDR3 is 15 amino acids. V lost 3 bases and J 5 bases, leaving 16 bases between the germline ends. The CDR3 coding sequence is TGCGCCAGCAGCCAGAGCCGGGACTTTCGTGAGACCCAGTACTTC. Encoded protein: CASSQSRDFRETQYF.

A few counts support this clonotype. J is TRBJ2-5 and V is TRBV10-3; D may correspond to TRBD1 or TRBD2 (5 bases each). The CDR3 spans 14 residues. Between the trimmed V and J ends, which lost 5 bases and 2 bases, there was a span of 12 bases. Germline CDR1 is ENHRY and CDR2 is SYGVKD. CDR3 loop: CAISTSGAQETQYF. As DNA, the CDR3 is TGTGCCATCAGTACCTCCGGGGCGCAAGAGACCCAGTACTTC.

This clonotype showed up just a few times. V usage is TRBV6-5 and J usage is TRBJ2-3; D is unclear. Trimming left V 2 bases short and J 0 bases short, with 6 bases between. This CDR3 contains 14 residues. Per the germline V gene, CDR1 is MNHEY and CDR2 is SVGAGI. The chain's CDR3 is CASSYTPSTDTQYF. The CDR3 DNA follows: TGTGCCAGCAGTTACACACCAAGCACAGATACGCAGTATTTT.

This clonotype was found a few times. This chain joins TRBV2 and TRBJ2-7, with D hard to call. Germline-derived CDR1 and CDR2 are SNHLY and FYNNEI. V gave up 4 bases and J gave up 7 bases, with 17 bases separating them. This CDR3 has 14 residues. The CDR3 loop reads CASSAYHGSGEQYF. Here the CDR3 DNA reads TGTGCCAGCAGTGCCTACCACGGTAGTGGGGAGCAGTACTTC.

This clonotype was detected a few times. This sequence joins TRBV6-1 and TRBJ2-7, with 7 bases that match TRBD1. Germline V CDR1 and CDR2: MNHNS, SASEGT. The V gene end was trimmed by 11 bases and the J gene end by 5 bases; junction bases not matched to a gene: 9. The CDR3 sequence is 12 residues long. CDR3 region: CAANRGLDEQYF. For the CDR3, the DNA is TGTGCCGCGAACAGGGGTTTAGACGAGCAGTACTTC.

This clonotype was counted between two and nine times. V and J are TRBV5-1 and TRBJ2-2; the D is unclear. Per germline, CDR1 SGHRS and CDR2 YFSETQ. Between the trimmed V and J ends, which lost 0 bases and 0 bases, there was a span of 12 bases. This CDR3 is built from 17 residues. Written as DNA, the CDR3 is TGCGCCAGCAGCTTGGTTTCAGGATCACCGAACACCGGGGAGCTGTTTTTT. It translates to CASSLVSGSPNTGELFF.

The CDR3 loop is CASSEVQRNSYEQYF. The CDR3 DNA follows: TGTGCCAGCAGTGAAGTACAGCGGAACTCCTACGAGCAGTACTTC. The chain recombines TRBV2 with TRBJ2-7, with a possible D match to TRBD2 (5 bases). V was clipped by 1 base and J by 0 bases, with 10 bases between them. Per germline, CDR1 SNHLY and CDR2 FYNNEI. CDR3 length: 15 residues.

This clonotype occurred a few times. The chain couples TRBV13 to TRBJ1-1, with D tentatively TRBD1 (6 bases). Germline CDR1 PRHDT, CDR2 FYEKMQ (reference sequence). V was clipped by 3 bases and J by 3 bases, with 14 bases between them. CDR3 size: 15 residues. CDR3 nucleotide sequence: TGTGCCAGCAGCTTTAGTTCAGGGGCTGACACTGAAGCTTTCTTT. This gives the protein CASSFSSGADTEAFF.

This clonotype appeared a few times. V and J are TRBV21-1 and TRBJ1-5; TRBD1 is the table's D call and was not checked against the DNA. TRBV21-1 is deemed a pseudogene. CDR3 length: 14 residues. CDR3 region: CASSKQGFYQPQHF. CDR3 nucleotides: TGTGCCAGCAGCAAGCAGGGGTTTTATCAGCCCCAGCATTTT.

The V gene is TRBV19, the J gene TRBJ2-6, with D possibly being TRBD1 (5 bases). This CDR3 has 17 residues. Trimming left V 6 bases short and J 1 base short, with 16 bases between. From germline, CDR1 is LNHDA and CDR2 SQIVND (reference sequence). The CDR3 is CASRKQGYGSGANVLTF. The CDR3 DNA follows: TGTGCCAGTAGAAAGCAGGGATATGGGTCTGGGGCCAACGTCCTGACTTTC.